Following are 21 T cell receptor beta chains from one sample sequenced in a study of shared clonotypes between healthy human individuals. Sequenced by immunoSEQ multiplex PCR; TCRdb stores in-frame clones only, minus some. This repertoire shows about 320,000 clones, around 87% found once; its top ten account for roughly 15%. Sequenced: memory CD8+ T cells sorted from blood. Subset in this sample: CD45RO+ cells pooled with CCR7-negative TemRA cells. All receptors derive from a man between 18 and 29 years old in good health.

The chain uses TRBV27 and TRBJ2-7, with 9 bases that match TRBD1. The CDR3 length is 14 residues. J was trimmed by 3 bases and V by 3 bases; bases with no gene match: 3. Germline assignment: CDR1 MNHEY and CDR2 SMNVEV (reference sequence). The CDR3 reads CASSFQTGGYEQYF. CDR3 nucleotides: TGTGCCAGCAGTTTTCAGACAGGGGGCTACGAGCAGTACTTC.

The chain couples TRBV6-1 to TRBJ1-4; 8 bases fit TRBD1. The V segment lost 4 bases and the J segment 4 bases; nucleotides outside the gene matches: 8. Looked up from germline, CDR1 is MNHNS and CDR2 is SASEGT. The CDR3 contains 16 residues. The CDR3 loop is CASSGGQEAYNEKLFF. Written as DNA, the CDR3 is TGTGCCAGCAGTGGGGGACAGGAGGCCTATAATGAAAAACTGTTTTTT.

This clone has only one observation. The V call is TRBV5-6, the J call TRBJ2-1, with D maybe TRBD1 (6 bases). Trimming shortened V by 3 bases and J by 8 bases, and 12 bases separated the two germline ends. This CDR3 region has 13 residues. Germline assignment: CDR1 SGHDT and CDR2 YYEEEE. The CDR3 nucleotides are TGTGCCAGCAGCTGGGGTCGACAGGATGAGCAGTTCTTC. Residues: CASSWGRQDEQFF.

The chain joins TRBV30 to TRBJ2-1; D is unresolved. This CDR3 contains 13 residues. Between the trimmed V and J ends, which lost 0 bases and 5 bases, there was a span of 8 bases. Germline V gives CDR1 GTSNPN, CDR2 SVGIG (reference sequence). This CDR3 is CAWSVLPNNEQFF. CDR3 bases: TGTGCCTGGAGTGTACTCCCGAACAATGAGCAGTTCTTC.

This clone was seen a few times. For the CDR3, the DNA is TGCGCCAGCAGCCAGGACTCCGGGACAGGGTATAATTATGGCTACACCTTC. Its translation: CASSQDSGTGYNYGYTF. J is TRBJ1-2 and V is TRBV4-1, with 9 bases identical to TRBD1. The germline V gene has CDR1 MGHRA and CDR2 YSYEKL. There are 17 residues in the CDR3. V lost 3 bases and J lost 5; bases outside the gene matches: 13.

This CDR3 reads CASSFYRADGYTF. The CDR3 coding sequence is TGCGCCAGCAGCTTTTACAGGGCGGATGGCTACACCTTC. The rearrangement joins TRBV5-1 to TRBJ1-2; perhaps TRBD1 as D (6 bases). The CDR3 has 13 residues. Germline values: CDR1 SGHRS, CDR2 YFSETQ. The germline V and J ends were trimmed by 2 bases and 6 bases, with 11 bases remaining between them.

The chain joins TRBV9 to TRBJ1-1, with 11 bases matching TRBD1. In germline, CDR1 is SGDLS, CDR2 YYNGEE. V was pared by 2 bases and J by 6 bases, with 6 bases of the junction left unmatched. CDR3 length: 15 residues. CDR3 protein: CASSVGQGVSSEAFF. The CDR3 bases are TGTGCCAGCAGCGTGGGACAGGGGGTAAGTTCTGAAGCTTTCTTT.

This clone was observed once. The CDR3 loop is CASSCLGRWGYTF. The CDR3 nucleotides are TGTGCCAGCAGTTGTCTCGGACGATGGGGCTACACCTTC. The chain carries TRBV6-5 and TRBJ1-2; no firm D call. CDR3 length: 13 amino acids. With 4 bases removed from V and 8 bases from J, the gap between germline ends came to 14 bases. Germline CDR1 is MNHEY and CDR2 is SVGAGI.

The chain has TRBV6-5 and TRBJ2-7; D gene unclear. The germline CDR1 and CDR2 sequences are MNHEY and SVGAGI. CDR3 length: 14 amino acids. The V and J ends lost 0 bases and 3 bases respectively, with 9 bases between them. The CDR3, as DNA: TGTGCCAGCAGTTACTCATGGACGGGCTACGAGCAGTACTTC. This gives the protein CASSYSWTGYEQYF.

The gene calls are TRBV7-9 and TRBJ2-7; D is perhaps TRBD1 (5 bases). V gave up 4 bases and J gave up 6 bases, with 22 bases separating them. Per the germline V gene, CDR1 is SEHNR and CDR2 is FQNEAQ (reference sequence). The CDR3 runs 16 residues. CDR3 sequence: CASSSALGTGTGEQYF. DNA of the CDR3: TGTGCCAGCAGCTCGGCACTCGGCACAGGAACGGGCGAGCAGTACTTC.

The V gene is TRBV29-1, the J gene TRBJ2-5; TRBD1 matches 10 bases. Trimming cost V 5 bases and J 4 bases; bases outside gene matches: 4. The CDR3 covers 13 residues. Per the germline V gene, CDR1 is SQVTM and CDR2 is ANQGSEA. For the CDR3, the DNA is TGCAGCGTTCCGGGACAGGGGTTAGAGACCCAGTACTTC. It yields the protein CSVPGQGLETQYF.

The J gene is TRBJ2-7, the V gene TRBV30, with D maybe TRBD1 (6 bases). Trimming left V 1 base short and J 4 bases short, with 14 bases between. This CDR3 has 14 residues. The germline V gene has CDR1 GTSNPN and CDR2 SVGIG (reference sequence). In DNA, the CDR3 is TGTGCCTGGAGTGGGTCAGGGGCGAGGTACGAGCAGTACTTC. Translating gives CAWSGSGARYEQYF.

This chain uses TRBV6-5 with TRBJ1-2, with D perhaps matching TRBD1 (6 bases). V was shortened by 5 bases and J by 6 bases, with 16 bases between the two germline ends. The CDR3 is 14 amino acids. The germline V gene encodes CDR1 MNHEY and CDR2 SVGAGI. The CDR3 nucleotides are TGTGCCAGCAGTCGGCAGGGGCAAGTAGATGGCTACACCTTC. This encodes CASSRQGQVDGYTF.

In DNA form, the CDR3 reads TGTGCCAGCGTCCCATCACTAGCGGAGAACAATGAGCAGTTCTTC. Translated, it gives CASVPSLAENNEQFF. The chain couples TRBV27 to TRBJ2-1, with TRBD2 matching 8 bases. The CDR3 runs 15 residues. Germline CDR1 MNHEY, CDR2 SMNVEV (reference sequence). Trimming cost V 8 bases and J 5 bases; bases outside gene matches: 11.

The sample holds a few counts of this clone. The chain joins TRBV27 to TRBJ1-6; D unclear. Looked up from germline, CDR1 is MNHEY and CDR2 is SMNVEV (reference sequence). The CDR3 has 16 residues. V lost 0 bases and J lost 9, with 15 bases in between. The CDR3 sequence: CASSLSEGGIGSPLHF. The CDR3 bases are TGTGCCAGCAGTTTATCGGAGGGAGGGATAGGTTCACCCCTCCACTTT.

The chain has TRBV5-6 and TRBJ1-2; possibly TRBD1 for D (5 bases). The CDR3 consists of 13 residues. Trimming stripped 1 base from V and 1 base from J, with 5 bases between. Per the germline V gene, CDR1 is SGHDT and CDR2 is YYEEEE. CDR3 residues: CASSLQGNYGYTF. The CDR3 nucleotides are TGTGCCAGCAGCTTGCAGGGTAACTATGGCTACACCTTC.

This chain uses TRBV4-1 with TRBJ2-7; 11 nucleotides agree with TRBD2. The CDR3 has 15 residues. Germline CDR1 reads MGHRA; CDR2 reads YSYEKL. The junction had 4 bases not matched to a gene; V was cut back by 4 bases and J by 2 bases. The CDR3 sequence: CASSLLAGGTYEQYF. CDR3 nucleotide sequence: TGCGCCAGCAGCCTATTAGCGGGAGGGACCTACGAGCAGTACTTC.

The rearrangement joins TRBV5-1 to TRBJ2-1; 9 bases are a match to TRBD2. The length of the CDR3 is 16 residues. The V segment lost 1 base and the J segment 7 bases; nucleotides outside the gene matches: 9. CDR1 is SGHRS and CDR2 is YFSETQ in the germline V gene. The CDR3 sequence is CASSLTRSGSLNEQFF. The CDR3, as DNA: TGCGCCAGCAGCTTGACTCGTAGCGGGAGTTTAAATGAGCAGTTCTTC.

The chain links TRBV7-9 to TRBJ2-5; D ambiguous. Germline assignment: CDR1 SEHNR and CDR2 FQNEAQ (reference sequence). The CDR3 runs 15 residues. The V gene lost 5 bases and the J gene lost 1 base, with 14 bases spanning the gap. For the CDR3, the DNA is TGTGCCAGCAGCGAAGTTCTGGACCCCCAAGAGACCCAGTACTTC. It yields the protein CASSEVLDPQETQYF.

The chain recombines TRBV7-2 with TRBJ1-4; D may be TRBD1 (5 bases). This CDR3 has 16 amino acids. The V gene lost 5 bases and the J gene lost 4 bases, with 17 bases spanning the gap. Looked up from germline, CDR1 is SGHTA and CDR2 is FQGNSA. Here the CDR3 DNA reads TGTGCCAGCAGCCCCGGAGGGGAGGGCGGTAATGAAAAACTGTTTTTT. Translated: CASSPGGEGGNEKLFF.

This chain connects TRBV5-6 to TRBJ2-5, with 10 bases that match TRBD2. The CDR3 loop spans 16 amino acids. J lost 2 bases, V lost 0 bases, and 4 bases had no gene match. Germline V gene data show CDR1 as SGHDT and CDR2 as YYEEEE. The CDR3 is CASSLGPTSGQETQYF. The CDR3 DNA is TGTGCCAGCAGCTTGGGTCCGACTAGCGGGCAAGAGACCCAGTACTTC.